This is a list of T cell receptor beta chains from one sample in a study of T cell repertoires in cytomegalovirus infection. From the reads, TCRdb called clonotypes with MiXCR, one entry per CDR3 protein. The sample consists of under 350,000 distinct CDR3 sequences, over 7.5% of them appearing once. The sequenced sample was PBMCs. The receptors derive from a human donor in good health (CMV status not recorded). Some clones in this sample may be carry-over from other donors' samples. Both conserved end residues are part of each CDR3. D genes are given only for firm matches. The size field is filled for only some rows; it gives once, few, many or a size class.

v_call	d_call	j_call	cdr3_length	clone_size	cdr3_nt	cdr3_aa
TRBV7-8	-	TRBJ2-1	16	many	TGTGCCAGCAGCTCGAGGGACAGATGGGAGGGGGATGAGCAGTTCTTC	CASSSRDRWEGDEQFF
TRBV7-2	-	TRBJ1-2	16	many	TGTGCCAGCAGCTTAAAGTCCCTTCAGGATCCCTATGGCTACACCTTC	CASSLKSLQDPYGYTF
TRBV19	-	TRBJ2-5	13	-	TGTGCCAGTAGCAGTAGGACCCGAGAGACCCAGTACTTC	CASSSRTRETQYF
TRBV7-9	-	TRBJ1-1	15	many	TGTGCCAGCAGCTCTACAGGGAAGTTTAGCACTGAAGCTTTCTTT	CASSSTGKFSTEAFF
TRBV20-1	-	TRBJ2-1	16	many	TGCAGTGCTGAAGGGCGAATTGGACAGGGAGGGAATGAGCAGTTCTTC	CSAEGRIGQGGNEQFF
TRBV5-6	-	TRBJ2-7	16	-	TGTGCCAGCAGCTTGTATTTCTCTCTTATCTCCTACGAGCAGTACTTC	CASSLYFSLISYEQYF
TRBV20-1	-	TRBJ2-3	13	few	TGCAGTGCTAGAGTCTGGGGGTCAGATACGCAGTATTTT	CSARVWGSDTQYF
TRBV4-2	-	TRBJ1-4	13	-	TGTGCCAGCAGCCAAGATAGGGGCGATCAACTGTTTTTT	CASSQDRGDQLFF
TRBV20-1	-	TRBJ2-5	12	many	TGCAGTGGTGGGAGGAGCGAAGAGACCCAGTACTTC	CSGGRSEETQYF
TRBV6-1	TRBD1	TRBJ1-1	14	few	TGTGCCAGCAGCCGACAGGGTGGGTGGACTGAAGCTTTCTTT	CASSRQGGWTEAFF
TRBV7-3	-	TRBJ2-7	14	-	TGTGCCAGCAGCTTCGTCCAGGGAACCCACGAGCAGTACTTC	CASSFVQGTHEQYF
TRBV7-2	-	TRBJ1-4	16	many	TGTGCCAGCAGCCGGCTTGGACGTAGCACTAATGAAAAACTGTTTTTT	CASSRLGRSTNEKLFF
TRBV6-2/TRBV6-3	TRBD2	TRBJ2-7	15	-	TGTGCCAGCAGATCATGGACTAGCGGGACCTACGAGCAGTACTTC	CASRSWTSGTYEQYF
TRBV7-2	TRBD2	TRBJ2-7	16	many	TGTGCCAGCAGCCCCGTCGGACTAGAATGGAGCTACGAGCAGTACTTC	CASSPVGLEWSYEQYF
TRBV18	-	TRBJ2-1	13	-	TGTGCCAGCTCACCACCTCCGGCGGCTGAGCAGTTCTTC	CASSPPPAAEQFF
TRBV7-8	-	TRBJ2-3	15	many	TGTGCCAGCAGCTTATGGGCTGGCTTGGGCGATACGCAGTATTTT	CASSLWAGLGDTQYF
TRBV27	TRBD2	TRBJ2-2	14	few	TGTGCCAGCAGTTGGCGGGGGGGTACCGGGGAGCTGTTTTTT	CASSWRGGTGELFF
TRBV20-1	-	TRBJ2-2	16	-	TGCAGTGCTAGAGTTCCGAATCAGGTTGGCGGCGGGGAGCTGTTTTTT	CSARVPNQVGGGELFF
TRBV7-2	-	TRBJ1-3	12	many	TGTGCCAGCAGACTAACGCTCAACACCATATATTTT	CASRLTLNTIYF
TRBV4-2	-	TRBJ1-1	16	many	TGTGCCAGCAGCCAAGATCCGGCAGGAAGGGGTACTGAAGCTTTCTTT	CASSQDPAGRGTEAFF
TRBV10-3	TRBD1	TRBJ2-1	17	many	TGTGCCATCAGTGCCGTCCCGGGACAGAGTTATAGGGATGAGCAGTTCTTC	CAISAVPGQSYRDEQFF
TRBV20-1	-	TRBJ2-1	14	many	TGCAGTGCCCTCCACGGGAAACCCTACAATGAGCAGTTCTTC	CSALHGKPYNEQFF
TRBV7-9	-	TRBJ1-6	11	-	TGTGCCAGCAGCCAGGGACCGTCCATCCACTTT	CASSQGPSIHF
TRBV2	-	TRBJ2-2	15	few	TGTGCCAGCAGTGTCGCAGGGGGGTACACCGGGGAGCTGTTTTTT	CASSVAGGYTGELFF
TRBV11-1	-	TRBJ1-1	13	many	TGTGCCAGCAGCTTGTTGCTGGACACTGAAGCTTTCTTT	CASSLLLDTEAFF
TRBV18	-	TRBJ2-7	16	few	TGTGCCAGCTCACCAACGCCGGGGCCCAGCTCCTACGAGCAGTACTTC	CASSPTPGPSSYEQYF
TRBV11-3	TRBD2	TRBJ2-1	17	many	TGTGCCAGCAGCTTAGTGGCTAGCGGGGGCATATACAATGAGCAGTTCTTC	CASSLVASGGIYNEQFF
TRBV30	-	TRBJ2-3	14	many	TGTGCCTGGAGTGTAGGTGGGAGCACAGATACGCAGTATTTT	CAWSVGGSTDTQYF
TRBV29-1	-	TRBJ2-1	14	-	TGCAGCGTCCGCGACAGGGACTTCTACAATGAGCAGTTCTTC	CSVRDRDFYNEQFF
TRBV7-2	-	TRBJ1-5	16	-	TGTGCCAGCAGCTTCCAGGGCGTTTATAGCAATCAGCCCCAGCATTTT	CASSFQGVYSNQPQHF
TRBV7-2	-	TRBJ2-5	15	-	TGTGCCAGCAGAGGAGTCGGGGGAGCCCAAGAGACCCAGTACTTC	CASRGVGGAQETQYF
TRBV20-1	-	TRBJ1-2	12	-	TGCAGTGCTAGCAGACAGGTCTATGGCTACACCTTC	CSASRQVYGYTF
TRBV20-1	-	TRBJ1-5	15	few	TGCAGTGCTAGGGGAGGGTCCCGGCGCAATCAGCCCCAGCATTTT	CSARGGSRRNQPQHF
TRBV6-2/TRBV6-3	TRBD1	TRBJ2-1	14	many	TGTGCCGTCCAGACAGGGGCGACGTACAATGAGCAGTTCTTC	CAVQTGATYNEQFF
TRBV25-1	-	TRBJ2-1	15	few	TGTGCCAGCAGTGAATATGCAGGTTCCTACAATGAGCAGTTCTTC	CASSEYAGSYNEQFF
TRBV6-2/TRBV6-3	TRBD1	TRBJ2-1	13	few	TGTGCCATCTCCGGGACAGGGGACAATGAGCAGTTCTTC	CAISGTGDNEQFF
TRBV6-2/TRBV6-3	-	TRBJ2-7	15	-	TGTGCCAGCAGTTACTCGGGGGGTAGCATCTACGAGCAGTACTTC	CASSYSGGSIYEQYF
TRBV6-1	TRBD2	TRBJ2-3	15	many	TGTGCCAGCAGTCGACTAGCGGGCCTCACAGATACGCAGTATTTT	CASSRLAGLTDTQYF
TRBV5-4	TRBD1	TRBJ2-7	14	few	TGTGCCAGCAGCCTTCACAGGGGAACCAACGAGCAGTACTTC	CASSLHRGTNEQYF
TRBV7-2	-	TRBJ2-2	19	few	TGTGCCAGCAGCTTAGGGGTTCTAGGGGGAAAAGTGGAGACCGGGGAGCTGTTTTTT	CASSLGVLGGKVETGELFF
TRBV19	-	TRBJ2-4	14	-	TGTGCCTCCACCAGTTTCGAGACAGAAAACATTCAGTACTTC	CASTSFETENIQYF
TRBV15	-	TRBJ1-4	12	-	TGTGCCACCAGCAGAGTTAATGAAAAACTGTTTTTT	CATSRVNEKLFF
TRBV29-1	-	TRBJ2-7	12	many	TGCAGCGGATCTTCTAGTACGCTCGAGCAGTACTTC	CSGSSSTLEQYF
TRBV6-2/TRBV6-3	TRBD2	TRBJ2-3	17	-	TGTGCCAGCAGTTACTTCCTACTAGCGGGAGGTACGGATACGCAGTATTTT	CASSYFLLAGGTDTQYF
TRBV14	-	TRBJ1-1	14	-	TGTGCCAGCAGCTTTCCGGAGGAGGGCACTGAAGCTTTCTTT	CASSFPEEGTEAFF